Below, one T cell receptor (beta chain) is given with its context. The primer mix had 60 Vbeta and 13 Jbeta primers. Profiled with immunoSEQ multiplex PCR; TCRdb holds only in-frame clones, not every one. The sample carries more than 100,000 clones, about 75% recorded once. The data originate from a study of cytomegalovirus exposure and HLA in healthy donors. For the study at large: A preliminary data release comprised 70 million to 95 million unique TCRs obtained from HLA-typed donors.

V shed 7 bases, J shed 5 bases, and the junction held 9 bases outside the gene matches. CDR1 and CDR2 (germline): SNHLY, FYNNEI. CDR3 length equals 16 residues. The clonotype comes from a man in his fifties or sixties in good health and CMV-seropositive. The chain recombines TRBV2 with TRBJ2-5; 14 positions match TRBD2. Input material: PBMCs. CDR3 DNA sequence: TGTGCCAGCATCAGAGGGACTAGCGGGGGAGTCGAGACCCAGTACTTC. Translation: CASIRGTSGGVETQYF. The full variable domain, in which reference TRBV2 and TRBJ2-5 provide the parts outside the CDR3, is EPEVTQTPSHQVTQMGQEVILRCVPISNHLYFYWYRQILGQKVEFLVSFYNNEISEKSEIFDDQFSVERPDGSNFTLKIRSTKLEDSAMYFCASIRGTSGGVETQYFGPGTRLLVL.